This TCR beta chain was captured by sequencing in a study of Graves' ophthalmopathy and Graves' hyperthyroidism (dated by TCRdb to 2017 to 2018). Background for the entire study: Peripheral blood was collected at initial diagnosis, before any treatment. In more than five hyperthyroidism patients, the T-cell repertoires found in thyroid tissue were compared with those found in blood. In total, around 140 blood samples were TCR-sequenced: 43 ophthalmopathy, under 85 hyperthyroidism and some 17 hyperthyroidism-to-ophthalmopathy patients. For independent validation, a separate cohort was made up of 18 hyperthyroidism patients plus 17 patients who later progressed from hyperthyroidism to ophthalmopathy. Following sample collection, hyperthyroidism patients were given methimazole at a starting dose of 30 mg daily, and ophthalmopathy patients were given high-dose intravenous methylprednisolone. To explore V-J signatures that separate ophthalmopathy from hyperthyroidism, a discovery set of 95 to 100 patients was enrolled, consisting of approximately 45 with ophthalmopathy and some 56 with stable hyperthyroidism. The study used signatures of the TCR beta repertoire to tell Graves' ophthalmopathy apart from Graves' hyperthyroidism and to predict which patients would progress to ophthalmopathy.

Study-wide conclusions, independent of this receptor: Among expanded thyroid clonotypes with frequency above 0.001, most also showed up in blood, which suggests that blood repertoires may reflect the thyroid immune response. Sample size was not statistically predetermined, and group allocation was not concealed from the investigators. In validation, the model predicted ophthalmopathy progression with more than 55% sensitivity and roughly 78% specificity; some 13 predicted patients were CT-confirmed with GO in a median of about 6.2 months. Ophthalmopathy was separated from stable hyperthyroidism by the 13-signature model with about 89% sensitivity and 81% to 83% specificity in cross-validation and with 80%/75% in the test set.

This clonotype has ten or more counts. This receptor's antigen is unknown. Base quality data are lacking; no much larger clone is found one base away. Ophthalmopathy patients had moderately to severely active disease, Clinical Activity Score of at least 3, NOSPECS grade of at least 4, and disease duration under 3 months. Patients were excluded if they had other autoimmune diseases, uncontrolled infections, pregnancy or lactation. Diagnosis was based on clinical symptoms, serum thyroxine, TRAb, thyroid ultrasound and orbital computed tomography. PBMCs were isolated from more than 9 ml of fresh peripheral blood by Ficoll-Paque density gradient centrifugation. Trizol reagent was used to extract the total RNA, and its quality was then checked on an Agilent 2100 Bioanalyzer. For repertoire sequencing, TCR beta CDR3 regions were amplified from RNA transcripts. The first round of RT-PCR was done with HTBI primers and the Qiagen OneStep RT-PCR kit, and was followed by a second round of multiplex PCR, then size selection and purification. The libraries underwent paired-end sequencing with 100 bp reads on an Illumina HiSeq2000. The authors processed their data as follows. SOAPnuke was used to process the reads, removing any read that contained adapters or uncalled bases, had a mean Phred below 15, or lacked an exact match to the constant primer or identifier. COPE v1.2.5 was used to merge the high-quality paired reads. Clonotypes were defined as unique nucleotide sequences and were aligned to IMGT TRB V, D and J references using MiTCR v1.1. Analysis was restricted to V-J combinations with a frequency above 0.0001, which covered 98% to 99.2% of repertoires. For each V-J combination, a TCR clonal expansion and chaos score was defined as F50 clonal expansion divided by the chaos observed in the TCRdist matrix. Welch's t-statistics and random forest were used to narrow the features down to around 12 V-J combinations, which were then fed into a naive Bayes classifier. The Morisita-Horn index was used to measure how similar the thyroid and blood repertoires were. TCRdb cleaned the public reads at Q25 with fastp, built clones with MiXCR and kept in-frame beta chains. When rows share a CDR3 protein, they turn into one entry using the most common DNA and genes. The V and J calls and clone size come from TCRdb's table, not from the authors' own analysis. This sample holds about 340,000 distinct CDR3 sequences; 17% were observed only once. The ten largest make up 10% to 15% of the sample.

Sequenced: peripheral blood. This clonotype was obtained from an adult man with Graves' ophthalmopathy.

The DNA sequence follows: TGTGCCAGCAGTTACAATGGGATGCATCAGCCCCAGCATTTT. It translates to CASSYNGMHQPQHF. The V and J genes are TRBV6-5 and TRBJ1-5; no D segment can be confidently identified. The CDR3 starts with the cysteine, ends with the phenylalanine, and has 14 residues. This entry keeps only the CDR3 DNA: 42 bases, framed from base 1. V sheds 2 bases and J sheds 5 bases, leaving 10 bases between their ends. For CDR1 and CDR2, the germline V gene lists MNHEY and SVGAGI.